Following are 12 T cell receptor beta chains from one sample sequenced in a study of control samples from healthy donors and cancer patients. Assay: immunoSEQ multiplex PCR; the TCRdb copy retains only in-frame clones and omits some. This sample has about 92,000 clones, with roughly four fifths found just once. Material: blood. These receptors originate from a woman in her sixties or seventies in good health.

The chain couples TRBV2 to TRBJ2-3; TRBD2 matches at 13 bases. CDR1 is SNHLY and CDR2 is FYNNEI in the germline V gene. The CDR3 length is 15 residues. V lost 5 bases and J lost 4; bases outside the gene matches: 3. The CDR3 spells CASSRGTSGADTQYF. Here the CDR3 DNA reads TGTGCCAGCAGTAGGGGGACTAGCGGGGCAGATACGCAGTATTTT.

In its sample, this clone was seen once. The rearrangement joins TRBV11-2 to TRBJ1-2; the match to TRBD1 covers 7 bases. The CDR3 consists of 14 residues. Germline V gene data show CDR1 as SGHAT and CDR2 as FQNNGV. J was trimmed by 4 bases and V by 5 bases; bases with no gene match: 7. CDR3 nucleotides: TGTGCCAGCAGCGTCCAACAGGGGACCTATGGCTACACCTTC. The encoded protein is CASSVQQGTYGYTF.

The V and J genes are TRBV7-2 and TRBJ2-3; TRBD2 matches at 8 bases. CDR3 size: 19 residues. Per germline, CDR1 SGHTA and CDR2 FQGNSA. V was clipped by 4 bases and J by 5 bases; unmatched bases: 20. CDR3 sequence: CASSSPPGGGGGDRDTQYF. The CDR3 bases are TGTGCCAGCAGCTCGCCGCCGGGGGGGGGCGGAGGGGATCGAGATACGCAGTATTTT.

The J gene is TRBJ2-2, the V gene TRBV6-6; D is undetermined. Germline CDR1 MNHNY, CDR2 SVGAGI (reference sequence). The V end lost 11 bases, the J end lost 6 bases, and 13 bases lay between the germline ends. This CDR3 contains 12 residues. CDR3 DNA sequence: TGTGCCTCTTCAAGGTCTCCCGGGGAGCTGTTTTTT. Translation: CASSRSPGELFF.

CDR3 region: CASSLGGTDTQYF. In nucleotides, the CDR3 is TGTGCCAGCAGCTTAGGGGGCACAGATACGCAGTATTTT. V gene TRBV7-8 combines with J gene TRBJ2-3; D gene uncertain. The CDR3 runs to 13 residues. V was trimmed by 1 base and J by 1 base, leaving 3 bases between them. The V gene's germline CDR1 is SGHVS and CDR2 FQNEAQ.

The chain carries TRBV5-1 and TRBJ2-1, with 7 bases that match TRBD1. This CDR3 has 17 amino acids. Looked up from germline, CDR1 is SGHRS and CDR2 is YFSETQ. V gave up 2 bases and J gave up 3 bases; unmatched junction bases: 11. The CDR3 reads CASSFTPSGTVYNEQFF. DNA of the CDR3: TGCGCCAGCAGCTTTACCCCATCCGGGACAGTCTACAATGAGCAGTTCTTC.

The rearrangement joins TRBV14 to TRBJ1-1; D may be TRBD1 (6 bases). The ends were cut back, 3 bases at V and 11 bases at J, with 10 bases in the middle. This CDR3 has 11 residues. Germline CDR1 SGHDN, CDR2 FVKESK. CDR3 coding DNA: TGTGCCAGCAGCCAGGGGGCCCGGGCTTTCTTT. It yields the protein CASSQGARAFF. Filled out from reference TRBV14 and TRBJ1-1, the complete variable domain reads EAGVTQFPSHSVIEKGQTVTLRCDPISGHDNLYWYRRVMGKEIKFLLHFVKESKQDESGMPNNRFLAERTGGTYSTLKVQPAELEDSGVYFCASSQGARAFFGQGTRLTVV.

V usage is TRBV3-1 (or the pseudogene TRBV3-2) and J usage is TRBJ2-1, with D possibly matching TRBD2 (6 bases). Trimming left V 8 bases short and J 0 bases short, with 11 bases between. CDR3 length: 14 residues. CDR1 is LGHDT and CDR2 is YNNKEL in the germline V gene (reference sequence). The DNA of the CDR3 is TGTGCCAGCTGGGACTCCAGCTCCTACAATGAGCAGTTCTTC. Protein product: CASWDSSSYNEQFF.

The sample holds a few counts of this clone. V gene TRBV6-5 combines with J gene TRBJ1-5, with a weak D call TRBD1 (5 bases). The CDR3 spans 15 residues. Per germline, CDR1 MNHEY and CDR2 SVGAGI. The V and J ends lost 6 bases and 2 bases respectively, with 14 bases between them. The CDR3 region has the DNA TGTGCCAGCAGCTTAACAGGTTACGGCAATCAGCCCCAGCATTTT. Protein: CASSLTGYGNQPQHF.

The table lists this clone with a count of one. DNA of the CDR3: TGTGCCAGCAGCCCAAGGATTGCTGAAGCTTTCTTT. This gives the protein CASSPRIAEAFF. This chain uses TRBV28 with TRBJ1-1; D is unclear. Germline-derived CDR1 and CDR2 are MDHEN and SYDVKM. The CDR3 totals 12 residues. Trimming took off 6 bases at V and 6 bases at J, with 11 bases between the two ends. Looking up the rest from reference TRBV28 and TRBJ1-1 gives the full variable domain: DVKVTQSSRYLVKRTGEKVFLECVQDMDHENMFWYRQDPGLGLRLIYFSYDVKMKEKGDIPEGYSVSREKKERFSLILESASTNQTSMYLCASSPRIAEAFFGQGTRLTVV.

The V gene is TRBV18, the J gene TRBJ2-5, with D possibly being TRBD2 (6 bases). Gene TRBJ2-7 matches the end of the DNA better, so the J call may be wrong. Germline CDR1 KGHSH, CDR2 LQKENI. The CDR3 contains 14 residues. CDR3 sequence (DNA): TGTGCCAGCTCACCCGGGACTCGTTCCTACGAGCAGTACTTC. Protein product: CASSPGTRSYEQYF.

The CDR3 protein is CASSRGYGYTF. The CDR3 DNA reads as TGTGCCAGCAGCCGAGGCTATGGCTACACCTTC. The V call is TRBV11-2, the J call TRBJ1-2, with unresolved D. Trimming took 5 bases from V and 4 from J, leaving 5 bases between them. There are 11 residues in the CDR3. Germline CDR1 reads SGHAT; CDR2 reads FQNNGV. Full variable domain (remainder filled in from reference TRBV11-2 and TRBJ1-2): EAGVAQSPRYKIIEKRQSVAFWCNPISGHATLYWYQQILGQGPKLLIQFQNNGVVDDSQLPKDRFSAERLKGVDSTLKIQPAKLEDSAVYLCASSRGYGYTFGSGTRLTVV.